The next 7 T cell receptor beta chains were all read from a single sample in a study of T cells in Graves' hyperthyroidism and ophthalmopathy. RNA transcripts served as the template for amplifying TCR beta CDR3 regions. Using the HTBI primer set, a first-round RT-PCR was run on the TCR CDR3. TCRdb reanalysed the multiplex PCR reads using MiXCR and keeps one entry per CDR3 protein. The table lists about 560,000 distinct CDR3 sequences, over 15% of them singletons. The sequenced sample was blood. These receptors all stem from a woman between 18 and 29 years old with Graves' hyperthyroidism.

There are a few counts of this clonotype. The chain recombines TRBV19 with TRBJ2-5, with 7 bases matching TRBD2. Germline CDR1 and CDR2: LNHDA and SQIVND (reference sequence). Trimming took 3 bases from V and 4 from J; bases not matched to a gene: 2. The CDR3 sequence is 13 residues long. In nucleotides, the CDR3 is TGTGCCAGTAGTATCGGGGGGAGAGAGACCCAGTACTTC. This sequence encodes CASSIGGRETQYF.

V is TRBV12-3 or TRBV12-4 and J is TRBJ2-1; 16 bases are shared with TRBD2. With V trimmed by 6 bases and J by 9 bases, 5 bases remained unmatched. This CDR3 spans 15 amino acids. This CDR3 reads CASRGLAGGPGEQFF. CDR3 DNA: TGTGCCAGCAGGGGACTAGCGGGAGGGCCAGGTGAGCAGTTCTTC.

This clonotype was detected many times. The chain combines TRBV7-6 with TRBJ1-2, with 9 positions matching TRBD1. This CDR3 is 18 amino acids long. Germline CDR1 is SGHVS and CDR2 is FNYEAQ. J lost 5 bases, V lost 5 bases, and 18 bases had no gene match. The CDR3 nucleotides are TGTGCCAGCAGCCCTTTGCCCGGAGGTCGACAGGGGGAATATGGCTACACCTTC. Translated: CASSPLPGGRQGEYGYTF.

This clonotype has ten or more counts. This chain connects TRBV2 to TRBJ1-2, with TRBD1 identical over 8 bases. The CDR3 runs 15 residues. Losses at the gene ends were 6 bases for V and 8 bases for J; bases not matched to a gene: 14. Per germline, CDR1 SNHLY and CDR2 FYNNEI. DNA of the CDR3: TGTGCCAGCAGGTTTAGAGGACAGGGCGTTAAAGGCTACACCTTC. It specifies CASRFRGQGVKGYTF.

This clonotype occurred many times. The rearrangement uses TRBV20-1 and TRBJ1-2; 8 positions agree with TRBD1. The CDR3 loop spans 14 amino acids. The ends lost 3 bases at V and 5 bases at J; junction bases unmatched: 8. The germline V gene encodes CDR1 DFQATT and CDR2 SNEGSKA (reference sequence). The CDR3 DNA sequence: TGCAGTGCTAGTGGTGGACAGGGAGGATATGGCTACACCTTC. Its translation: CSASGGQGGYGYTF.

The chain links TRBV5-5 to TRBJ1-1, with TRBD1 identical over 8 bases. From germline, CDR1 is SGHKS and CDR2 YYEKEE (reference sequence). The CDR3 totals 14 residues. V shed 2 bases, J shed 5 bases, and the junction held 5 bases outside the gene matches. CDR3: CASSFWTGTTEAFF. The CDR3 coding sequence is TGTGCCAGCAGCTTCTGGACAGGGACAACTGAAGCTTTCTTT.

This clonotype came up a few times. This chain links TRBV20-1 with TRBJ2-7, with 8 bases lining up with TRBD2. The CDR3 loop spans 18 amino acids. The germline CDR1 and CDR2 sequences are DFQATT and SNEGSKA (reference sequence). V trimming: 2 bases; J trimming: 2 bases; junction bases outside the gene matches: 17. The CDR3 nucleotides are TGCAGTGCTAGACCCGGGGGGGGGGACCGCGTTTCGGCCTACGAGCAGTACTTC. It yields the protein CSARPGGGDRVSAYEQYF.